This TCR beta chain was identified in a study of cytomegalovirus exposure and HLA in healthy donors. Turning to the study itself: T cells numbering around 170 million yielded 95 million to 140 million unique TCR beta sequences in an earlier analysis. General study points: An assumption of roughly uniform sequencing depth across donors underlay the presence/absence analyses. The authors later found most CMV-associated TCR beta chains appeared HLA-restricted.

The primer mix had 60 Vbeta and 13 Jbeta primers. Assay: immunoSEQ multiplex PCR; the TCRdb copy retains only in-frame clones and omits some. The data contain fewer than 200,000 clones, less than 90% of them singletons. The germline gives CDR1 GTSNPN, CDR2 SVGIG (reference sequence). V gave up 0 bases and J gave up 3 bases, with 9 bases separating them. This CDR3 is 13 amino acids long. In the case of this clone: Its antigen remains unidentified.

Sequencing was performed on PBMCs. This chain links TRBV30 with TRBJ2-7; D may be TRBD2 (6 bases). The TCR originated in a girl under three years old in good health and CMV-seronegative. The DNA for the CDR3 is TGTGCCTGGAGTGTACTGGGGGGCTACGAGCAGTACTTC. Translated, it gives CAWSVLGGYEQYF.